The clone carrying this TCR beta chain was counted between two and nine times. Its antigen is not identified. These data come from a study of early T cells in non-severe SARS-CoV-2 infection. The overall study: The authors sequenced bulk RNA from unsorted whole blood, leaving chains unpaired.

Individual cDNA molecules received unique molecular identifiers during library preparation. TCRdb analysed the 5' RACE reads with MiXCR anew, one entry per CDR3 protein. The profile covers 80,000 to 100,000 distinct CDR3 sequences, with around 15% appearing a single time and 5% to 7% taken by the ten largest. Overall study findings and caveats: Private and CD4 specificities were missed by VDJdb matching, skewed to anti-spike CD8.

Per germline, CDR1 SGHTA and CDR2 FQGNSA. Trimming shortened V by 4 bases and J by 3 bases, and 10 bases separated the two germline ends. The CDR3 is 14 residues long. The receptor was derived from an adult who was a healthcare worker with PCR-confirmed SARS-CoV-2 infection or an uninfected control (not recorded which). J is TRBJ1-5 and V is TRBV7-2; D remains unclear. The sequencing sample was made of whole blood. CDR3 region: CASSSVPVNQPQHF. The CDR3 DNA is TGTGCCAGCAGCTCCGTCCCTGTCAATCAGCCCCAGCATTTT.